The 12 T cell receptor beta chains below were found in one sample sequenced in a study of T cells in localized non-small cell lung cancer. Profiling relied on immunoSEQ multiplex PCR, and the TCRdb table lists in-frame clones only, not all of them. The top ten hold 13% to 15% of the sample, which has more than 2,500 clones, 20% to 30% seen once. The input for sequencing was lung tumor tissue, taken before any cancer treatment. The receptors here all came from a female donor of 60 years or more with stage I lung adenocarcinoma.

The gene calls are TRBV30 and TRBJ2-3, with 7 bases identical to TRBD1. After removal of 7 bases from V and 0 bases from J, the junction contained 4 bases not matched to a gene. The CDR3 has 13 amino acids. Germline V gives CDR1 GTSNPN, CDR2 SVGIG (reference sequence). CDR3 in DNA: TGTGCCTACGAACAGGGGAGCACAGATACGCAGTATTTT. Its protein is CAYEQGSTDTQYF.

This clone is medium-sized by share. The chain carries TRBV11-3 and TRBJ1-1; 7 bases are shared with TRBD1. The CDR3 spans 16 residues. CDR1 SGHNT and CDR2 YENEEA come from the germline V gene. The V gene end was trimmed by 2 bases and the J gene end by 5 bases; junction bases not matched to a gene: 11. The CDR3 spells CASSLHEKGARTEAFF. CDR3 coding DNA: TGTGCCAGCAGCTTACACGAGAAGGGGGCTCGAACTGAAGCTTTCTTT.

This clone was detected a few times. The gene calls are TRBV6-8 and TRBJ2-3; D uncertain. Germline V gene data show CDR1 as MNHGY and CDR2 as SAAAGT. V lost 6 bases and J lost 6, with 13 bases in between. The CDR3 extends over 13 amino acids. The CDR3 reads CASSRPWLDTQYF. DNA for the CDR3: TGTGCCAGCAGCCGACCTTGGCTGGATACGCAGTATTTT.

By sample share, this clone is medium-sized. CDR3 amino acids: CASSLVGTGAIGELFF. The CDR3 DNA follows: TGTGCCAGCAGCTTAGTGGGGACAGGGGCGATCGGGGAGCTGTTTTTT. The chain employs TRBV11-3 and TRBJ2-2; 10 bases match TRBD1. V was pared by 1 base and J by 7 bases, with 6 bases of the junction left unmatched. The germline CDR1 and CDR2 sequences are SGHNT and YENEEA. This CDR3 comprises 16 residues.

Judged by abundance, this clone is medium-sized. The CDR3 sequence is CASSGTGVGTEAFF. CDR3 nucleotides: TGTGCCAGCAGTGGGACAGGGGTAGGAACTGAAGCTTTCTTT. The V gene is TRBV28, the J gene TRBJ1-1; 10 nucleotides match TRBD1. Germline V gene sequence: CDR1 MDHEN, CDR2 SYDVKM. V lost 5 bases and J lost 5; bases outside the gene matches: 5. The CDR3 is 14 residues long.

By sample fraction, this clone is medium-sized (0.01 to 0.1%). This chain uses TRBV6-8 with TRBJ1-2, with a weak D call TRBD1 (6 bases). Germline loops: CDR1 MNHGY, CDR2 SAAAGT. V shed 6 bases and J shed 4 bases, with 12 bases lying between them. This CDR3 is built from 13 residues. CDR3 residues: CASRAGVRYGYTF. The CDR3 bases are TGTGCCAGCAGGGCAGGGGTCCGCTATGGCTACACCTTC.

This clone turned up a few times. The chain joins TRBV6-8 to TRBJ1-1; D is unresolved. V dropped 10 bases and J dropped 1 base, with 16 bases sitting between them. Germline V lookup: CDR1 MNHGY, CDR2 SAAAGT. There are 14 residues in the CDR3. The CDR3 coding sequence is TGTGCCATCAGCCTGCAGGCAGAGAACACTGAAGCTTTCTTT. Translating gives CAISLQAENTEAFF.

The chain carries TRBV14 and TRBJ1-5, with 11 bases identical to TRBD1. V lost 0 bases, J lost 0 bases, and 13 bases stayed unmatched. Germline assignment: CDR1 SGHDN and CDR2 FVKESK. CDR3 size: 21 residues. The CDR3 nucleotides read TGTGCCAGCAGCCAAGAACAGTATGTTGGACAGGGGGCTTATAGCAATCAGCCCCAGCATTTT. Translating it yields CASSQEQYVGQGAYSNQPQHF.

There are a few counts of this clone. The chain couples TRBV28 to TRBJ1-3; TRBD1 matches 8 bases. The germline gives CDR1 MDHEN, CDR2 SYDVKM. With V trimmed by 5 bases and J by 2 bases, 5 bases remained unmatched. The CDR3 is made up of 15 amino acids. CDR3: CASSNRGAAGNTIYF. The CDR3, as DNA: TGTGCCAGCAGTAACAGGGGGGCAGCTGGAAACACCATATATTTT.

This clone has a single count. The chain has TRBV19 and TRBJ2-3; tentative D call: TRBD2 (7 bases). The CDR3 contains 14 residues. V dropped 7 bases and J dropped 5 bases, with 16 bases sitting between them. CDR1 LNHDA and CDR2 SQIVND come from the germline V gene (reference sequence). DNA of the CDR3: TGTGCCAGTACCATCCGGGGGGCCGGAGATACGCAGTATTTT. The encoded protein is CASTIRGAGDTQYF.

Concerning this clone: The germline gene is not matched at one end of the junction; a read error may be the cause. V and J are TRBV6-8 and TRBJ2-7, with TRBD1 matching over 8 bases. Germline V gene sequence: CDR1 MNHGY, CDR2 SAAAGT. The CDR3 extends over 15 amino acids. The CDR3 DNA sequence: TGTGCCATCAGTTCTAGGACAGGGACACTCTACGAGCAGTACTTC. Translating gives CAISSRTGTLYEQYF.

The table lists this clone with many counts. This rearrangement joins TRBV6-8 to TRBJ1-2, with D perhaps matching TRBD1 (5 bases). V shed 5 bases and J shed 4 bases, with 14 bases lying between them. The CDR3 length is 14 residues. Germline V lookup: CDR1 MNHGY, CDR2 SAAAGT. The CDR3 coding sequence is TGTGCCAGCAGTCCCAGGACAAGCTCCTATGGCTACACCTTC. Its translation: CASSPRTSSYGYTF.